This TCR beta chain came from a study of T cell responses to AZD1222 COVID-19 vaccine. A note on this clone: Its antigen is unknown.

Second doses were pooled across both intervals (about 4 or about 12 weeks). TCRdb's table, derived via immunoSEQ multiplex PCR, lists solely in-frame clones and lacks some. Here the sample spans about 78,000 clones, 90% being singletons. CDR1 is MGHDK, CDR2 SYGVNS, per germline. The trim removed 4 bases at V and 5 bases at J, leaving 5 bases unmatched. The CDR3 has 14 amino acids. Study-wide results and limits: Donors, mostly white British, included more females; clonal diversity was possibly underestimated.

The sequence derives from an adult who received the AZD1222 COVID-19 vaccine. This specimen consisted of peripheral blood, obtained 28 days after the second AZD1222 dose. This rearrangement joins TRBV25-1 to TRBJ2-7, with 10 bases matching TRBD1. CDR3 DNA sequence: TGTGCCAGCAGTGGGACAGGGGGGCTGAACGAGCAGTACTTC. It codes for CASSGTGGLNEQYF.